These T cell receptor beta chains were read from a single sample in a study of T cell responses to AZD1222 COVID-19 vaccine. Repertoires were generated with immunoSEQ multiplex PCR, while TCRdb's copy carries only in-frame clones and drops some. This repertoire shows more than 95,000 clones, 89% found once; its top ten account for 35% to 55%. Sample: peripheral blood, taken 28 days after the second AZD1222 dose. These receptors came from an adult who received the AZD1222 COVID-19 vaccine. Both conserved end residues are part of each CDR3. Each record gives: D gene, clone size, V gene, J gene, CDR3 DNA, CDR3 protein. D genes are given only for firm matches. Not all rows give a size; the values are once, few, many and, for expanded clones, a class.

NA,NA,TRBV27,TRBJ2-1,TGTGCCAGCAGTTTTGGGGGGTCCAATGAGCAGTTCTTC,CASSFGGSNEQFF
TRBD1,NA,TRBV28,TRBJ1-5,TGTGCCAGCAGTTTCGGACAGGGCCTCTATAGCAATCAGCCCCAGCATTTT,CASSFGQGLYSNQPQHF
NA,NA,TRBV21-1,TRBJ2-2,TGTGCCAGCTCCGGGACAGCCACCGGGGAGCTGTTTTTT,CASSGTATGELFF
NA,NA,TRBV19,TRBJ1-5,TGTGCCAGTAGTATAGGGGGGGAGGGCAATCAGCCCCAGCATTTT,CASSIGGEGNQPQHF
NA,once,TRBV27,TRBJ1-5,TGTGCCAGCAGTTCTTGGGTAAATCAGCCCCAGCATTTT,CASSSWVNQPQHF
TRBD2,NA,TRBV6-5,TRBJ2-7,TGTGCCAGCAGCGTTCTAGCGGGAGAGAACGAGCAGTACTTC,CASSVLAGENEQYF
NA,NA,TRBV3-1/TRBV3-2,TRBJ1-3,TGTGCCAGCAGCCGCCAACTTGGAAACACCATATATTTT,CASSRQLGNTIYF
NA,NA,TRBV29-1,TRBJ1-1,TGCAGCGTTGAATGGGCAGGGGCTAACACTGAAGCTTTCTTT,CSVEWAGANTEAFF
NA,NA,TRBV28,TRBJ2-7,TGTGCCAGCAGTTCTCCGACACCCCACTACGAGCAGTACTTC,CASSSPTPHYEQYF
TRBD2,NA,TRBV7-3,TRBJ2-3,TGTGCCTCCACGTCCGGACTAGCCAAGGATACGCAGTATTTT,CASTSGLAKDTQYF
NA,NA,TRBV18,TRBJ2-5,TGTGCCAGCTCACCACAACAAGAGACCCAGTACTTC,CASSPQQETQYF
NA,NA,TRBV7-9,TRBJ2-1,TGTGCCAGCAGCTTATCGTTCAATGAGCAGTTCTTC,CASSLSFNEQFF
TRBD1,NA,TRBV27,TRBJ1-6,TGTGCCAGCAGTTTATGGACAGGGTCTTCACCCCTCCACTTT,CASSLWTGSSPLHF
TRBD1,few,TRBV5-6,TRBJ2-3,TGTGCCAGCAGCTGGGGGACAGGGGCTAGCACAGATACGCAGTATTTT,CASSWGTGASTDTQYF
NA,NA,TRBV4-1,TRBJ1-4,TGCGCCAGCAGCCAAGGGCGGGGGGAGGATGAAAAACTGTTTTTT,CASSQGRGEDEKLFF
NA,NA,TRBV7-9,TRBJ2-7,TGTGCCAGCACCAAGATAGACTCTCCTACCGAGCAGTACTTC,CASTKIDSPTEQYF
NA,NA,TRBV28,TRBJ1-2,TGTGCCAGCAGTTTTGGGAGAACTAACTATGGCTACACCTTC,CASSFGRTNYGYTF